The 16 T cell receptor beta chains in this list originate from one sample, sequenced in a study of T cells in Graves' hyperthyroidism and ophthalmopathy. RNA transcripts served as the template for amplifying TCR beta CDR3 regions. Carried out on the TCR CDR3, a first-round RT-PCR used the HTBI primer set. TCRdb independently ran MiXCR on the multiplex PCR reads; one entry per CDR3 protein. Among more than 350,000 distinct CDR3 sequences, about a sixth were seen once, and the ten largest hold 30% to 35%. Specimen: blood. Receptors were obtained from a woman aged 25 to 39 with Graves' hyperthyroidism that later progressed to Graves' ophthalmopathy.

This clonotype was counted ten times or more. The CDR3 DNA follows: TGTGCCAGCAGTTACGGCAGGGGCCAACAAGAGACCCAGTACTTC. Amino acids: CASSYGRGQQETQYF. The gene calls are TRBV6-5 and TRBJ2-5, with TRBD1 as a possible D gene (6 bases). Germline lookup yields CDR1 MNHEY and CDR2 SVGAGI. This CDR3 is 15 amino acids long. V lost 2 bases and J 2 bases, leaving 12 bases between the germline ends.

The sample holds many counts of this clonotype. The chain couples TRBV4-1 to TRBJ2-7; D unclear. V was clipped by 1 base and J by 2 bases, with 9 bases between them. Germline V lookup: CDR1 MGHRA, CDR2 YSYEKL. CDR3 size: 14 residues. The DNA of the CDR3 is TGCGCCAGCAGCCAAGCCCCCGGAGCCTACGAGCAGTACTTC. Protein product: CASSQAPGAYEQYF.

The genes are TRBV19 and TRBJ1-1; D is uncertain. This CDR3 has 15 residues. Germline loops: CDR1 LNHDA, CDR2 SQIVND (reference sequence). V gave up 5 bases and J gave up 3 bases, with 16 bases separating them. For the CDR3, the DNA is TGTGCCAGTAGTTTCTTCGACACCACGGACACTGAAGCTTTCTTT. It specifies CASSFFDTTDTEAFF.

Only a few counts were recorded for this clonotype. V usage is TRBV19 and J usage is TRBJ2-4, with 9 positions matching TRBD1. Germline V gene sequence: CDR1 LNHDA, CDR2 SQIVND (reference sequence). The trim removed 5 bases at V and 0 bases at J, leaving 14 bases unmatched. This CDR3 contains 19 residues. CDR3 DNA sequence: TGTGCCAGTAGTCCCTCGGACAGGGGAGGGATTCTAGCCAAAAACATTCAGTACTTC. It encodes CASSPSDRGGILAKNIQYF.

This clonotype was seen ten or more times. The chain combines TRBV6-1 with TRBJ2-7, with 7 nucleotides matching TRBD1. Trimming removed 7 bases from V and 3 bases from J; junction bases left unmatched: 6. The CDR3 covers 13 residues. Per the germline V gene, CDR1 is MNHNS and CDR2 is SASEGT. This chain's CDR3 is CASIWTGDYEQYF. The CDR3 region has the DNA TGTGCCAGCATTTGGACAGGAGACTACGAGCAGTACTTC.

The genes are TRBV2 and TRBJ2-5; 7 bases map to TRBD1. The CDR3 totals 17 residues. V lost 2 bases and J lost 0; bases outside the gene matches: 9. Germline lookup yields CDR1 SNHLY and CDR2 FYNNEI. CDR3 residues: CASSESPTTGDQETQYF. CDR3 nucleotides: TGTGCCAGCAGTGAATCTCCGACTACAGGGGACCAAGAGACCCAGTACTTC.

This clonotype showed up many times. V usage is TRBV20-1 and J usage is TRBJ1-1, with TRBD1 matching 7 bases. Germline CDR1 DFQATT, CDR2 SNEGSKA (reference sequence). The J segment lost 1 base and the V segment lost 7 bases, leaving 15 bases of the junction unmatched. The CDR3 is made up of 16 amino acids. The CDR3 sequence: CSVRGWWGRGNTEAFF. The CDR3 DNA sequence: TGCAGTGTCAGGGGGTGGTGGGGTCGCGGGAACACTGAAGCTTTCTTT.

This clonotype showed up many times. The chain employs TRBV27 and TRBJ1-2, with D tentatively TRBD1 (6 bases). Trimming removed 5 bases from V and 7 bases from J, with 17 bases in between. The CDR3 spans 14 residues. Germline assignment: CDR1 MNHEY and CDR2 SMNVEV (reference sequence). CDR3 residues: CASSPIGQRSGYTF. The CDR3 bases are TGTGCCAGCAGTCCGATCGGACAGCGTAGTGGCTACACCTTC.

CDR3 DNA: TGCAGCGTTACCGGGGACAGGGGTGGGTACGAGCAGTACTTC. Protein: CSVTGDRGGYEQYF. J is TRBJ2-7 and V is TRBV29-1; TRBD1 agrees at 10 bases. Trimming took 5 bases from V and 4 from J; bases not matched to a gene: 8. The V gene's germline CDR1 is SQVTM and CDR2 ANQGSEA. CDR3 length: 14 residues.

The CDR3 region has the DNA TGCAGTGCTAGATACGGGTACAGGGAAGGTCGAGAGACCCAGTACTTC. Protein sequence: CSARYGYREGRETQYF. V is TRBV20-1 and J is TRBJ2-5, with D possibly TRBD1 on 6 matching bases. CDR1 and CDR2 from the germline V gene are DFQATT and SNEGSKA (reference sequence). CDR3 length: 16 residues. Trimming removed 2 bases from V and 4 bases from J, with 20 bases in between.

This clonotype has ten or more counts. The genes are TRBV28 and TRBJ2-1; no firm D call. V gave up 5 bases and J gave up 0 bases, with 8 bases separating them. Germline-derived CDR1 and CDR2 are MDHEN and SYDVKM. The CDR3 spans 14 residues. For the CDR3, the DNA is TGTGCCAGCAGTCACATTAGCTCCTACAATGAGCAGTTCTTC. It yields the protein CASSHISSYNEQFF.

This clonotype has at least ten counts. The chain recombines TRBV19 with TRBJ2-7; no clear D. Germline assignment: CDR1 LNHDA and CDR2 SQIVND (reference sequence). The CDR3 has 14 residues. Trimming took off 6 bases at V and 0 bases at J, with 12 bases between the two ends. The CDR3 sequence: CASSTHLSSYEQYF. The CDR3, as DNA: TGTGCCAGTAGCACCCATCTAAGCTCCTACGAGCAGTACTTC.

In its sample, this clonotype was seen a few times. The CDR3 DNA follows: TGTGCCAGCAGCCCGGGACAGGGGTTGGACGAAAAACTGTTTTTT. As protein: CASSPGQGLDEKLFF. The rearrangement uses TRBV12-3 or TRBV12-4 and TRBJ1-4, with TRBD1 matching 10 bases. J gave up 8 bases and V 6 bases, and 9 bases lay outside the gene matches. The CDR3 runs 15 residues.

This clonotype appeared many times. The V gene is TRBV28, the J gene TRBJ1-2; D unresolved. Germline V gene data show CDR1 as MDHEN and CDR2 as SYDVKM. V was clipped by 10 bases and J by 3 bases, with 12 bases between them. The CDR3 length is 12 residues. CDR3 nucleotide sequence: TGTGCCACCCGTGTGGGGTACTATGGCTACACCTTC. It specifies CATRVGYYGYTF.

The gene calls are TRBV6-8 and TRBJ1-6; D is perhaps TRBD1 (5 bases). V was trimmed by 0 bases and J by 3 bases, leaving 9 bases between them. Germline lookup yields CDR1 MNHGY and CDR2 SAAAGT. CDR3 length: 16 amino acids. For the CDR3, the DNA is TGTGCCAGCAGTTACTCTGGGGGTAACTATAATTCACCCCTCCACTTT. It yields the protein CASSYSGGNYNSPLHF.

This clonotype was seen ten or more times. This chain joins TRBV7-8 and TRBJ1-5; D is possibly TRBD1 (6 bases). Trimming stripped 4 bases from V and 5 bases from J, with 12 bases between. Per the germline V gene, CDR1 is SGHVS and CDR2 is FQNEAQ. The CDR3 totals 14 residues. The CDR3 nucleotides are TGTGCCAGCAGCTACCGGGACACTTATCAGCCCCAGCATTTT. Its protein is CASSYRDTYQPQHF.